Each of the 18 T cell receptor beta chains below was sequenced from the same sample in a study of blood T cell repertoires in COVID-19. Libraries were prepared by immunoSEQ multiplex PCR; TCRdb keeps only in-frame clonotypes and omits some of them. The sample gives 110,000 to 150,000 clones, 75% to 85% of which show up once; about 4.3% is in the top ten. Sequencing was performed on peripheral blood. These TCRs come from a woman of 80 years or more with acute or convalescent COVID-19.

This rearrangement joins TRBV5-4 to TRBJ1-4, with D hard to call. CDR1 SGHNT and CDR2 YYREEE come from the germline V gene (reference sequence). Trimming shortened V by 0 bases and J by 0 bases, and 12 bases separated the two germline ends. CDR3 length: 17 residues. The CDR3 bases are TGTGCCAGCAGCTTGGGCGGTTCGGGTACAACTAATGAAAAACTGTTTTTT. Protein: CASSLGGSGTTNEKLFF.

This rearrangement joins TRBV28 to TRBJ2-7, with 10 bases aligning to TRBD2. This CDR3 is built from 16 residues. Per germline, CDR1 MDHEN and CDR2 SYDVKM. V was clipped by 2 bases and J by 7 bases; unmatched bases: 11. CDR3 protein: CASSLLLSGGPEEQYF. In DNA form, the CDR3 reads TGTGCCAGCAGTTTACTCCTTAGCGGGGGGCCTGAGGAGCAGTACTTC.

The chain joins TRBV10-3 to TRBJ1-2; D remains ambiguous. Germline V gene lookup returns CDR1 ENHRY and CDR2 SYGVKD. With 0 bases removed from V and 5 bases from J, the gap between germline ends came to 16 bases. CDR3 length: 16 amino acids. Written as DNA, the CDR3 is TGTGCCATCAGTGAGTCGAGGGCAGGCTTCCTTTATGGCTACACCTTC. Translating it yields CAISESRAGFLYGYTF.

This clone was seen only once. The CDR3 loop is CASKESLGGRNTEAFF. CDR3 bases: TGTGCCAGTAAGGAGAGTTTGGGGGGAAGGAACACTGAAGCTTTCTTT. The chain carries TRBV19 and TRBJ1-1; tentative D call: TRBD1 (5 bases). V lost 7 bases and J 1 base, leaving 19 bases between the germline ends. The germline V gene has CDR1 LNHDA and CDR2 SQIVND (reference sequence). This CDR3 is 16 amino acids long.

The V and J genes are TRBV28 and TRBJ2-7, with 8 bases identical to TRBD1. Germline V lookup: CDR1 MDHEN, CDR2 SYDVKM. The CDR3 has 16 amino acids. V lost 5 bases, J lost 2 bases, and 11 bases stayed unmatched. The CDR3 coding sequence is TGTGCCAGCAGTCCCACCCCCGGGACAGGAGCCTACGAGCAGTACTTC. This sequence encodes CASSPTPGTGAYEQYF.

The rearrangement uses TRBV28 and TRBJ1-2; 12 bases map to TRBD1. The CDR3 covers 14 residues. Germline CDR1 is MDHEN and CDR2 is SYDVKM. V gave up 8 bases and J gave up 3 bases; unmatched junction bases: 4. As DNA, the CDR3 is TGTGCCAGCCAGGGGACAGGGGGCGACTATGGCTACACCTTC. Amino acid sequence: CASQGTGGDYGYTF.

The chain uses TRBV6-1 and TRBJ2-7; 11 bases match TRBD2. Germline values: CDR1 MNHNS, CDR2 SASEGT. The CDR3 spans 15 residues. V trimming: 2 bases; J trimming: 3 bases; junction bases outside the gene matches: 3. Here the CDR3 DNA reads TGTGCCAGCAGTGAACTAGCGGGGGGCCACTACGAGCAGTACTTC. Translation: CASSELAGGHYEQYF.

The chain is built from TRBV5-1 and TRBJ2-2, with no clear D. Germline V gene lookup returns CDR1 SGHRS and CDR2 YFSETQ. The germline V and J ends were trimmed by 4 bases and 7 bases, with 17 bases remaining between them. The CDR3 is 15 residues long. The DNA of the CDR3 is TGCGCCAGCAGCCCTACAGAGAGCTCCCGCGGGGAGCTGTTTTTT. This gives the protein CASSPTESSRGELFF.

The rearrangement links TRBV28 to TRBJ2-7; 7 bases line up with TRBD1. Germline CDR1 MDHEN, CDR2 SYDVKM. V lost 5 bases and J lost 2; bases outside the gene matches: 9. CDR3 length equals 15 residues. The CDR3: CASSHTGTVPYEQYF. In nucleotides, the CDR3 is TGTGCCAGCAGTCACACCGGGACAGTTCCCTACGAGCAGTACTTC.

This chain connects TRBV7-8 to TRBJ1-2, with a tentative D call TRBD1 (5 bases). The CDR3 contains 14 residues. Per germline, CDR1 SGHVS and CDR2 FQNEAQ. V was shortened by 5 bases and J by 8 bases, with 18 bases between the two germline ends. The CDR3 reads CASSRDQGLGGYTF. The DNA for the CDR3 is TGTGCCAGCAGCCGAGACCAGGGTCTTGGGGGCTACACCTTC.

As DNA, the CDR3 is TGTGCCAGCAACCCGGGACTAGCGGGTCCGGGGGTGGAGACCCAGTACTTC. Translation gives CASNPGLAGPGVETQYF. The chain has TRBV2 and TRBJ2-5, with 12 positions matching TRBD2. The CDR3 consists of 17 residues. CDR1 is SNHLY, CDR2 FYNNEI, per germline. After removal of 7 bases from V and 5 bases from J, the junction contained 14 bases not matched to a gene.

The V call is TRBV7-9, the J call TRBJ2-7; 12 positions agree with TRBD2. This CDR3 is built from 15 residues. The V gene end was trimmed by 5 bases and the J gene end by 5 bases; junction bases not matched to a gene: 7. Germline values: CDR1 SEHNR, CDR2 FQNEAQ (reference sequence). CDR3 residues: CASSLLAGGPHEQYF. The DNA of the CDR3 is TGTGCCAGCAGCCTCCTAGCGGGGGGGCCCCACGAGCAGTACTTC.

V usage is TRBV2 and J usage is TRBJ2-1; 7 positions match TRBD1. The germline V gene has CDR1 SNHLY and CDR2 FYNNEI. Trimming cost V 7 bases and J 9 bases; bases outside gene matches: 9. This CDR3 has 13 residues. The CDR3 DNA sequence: TGTGCCAGCACCGGAACAGGGGTAGGTGAGCAGTTCTTC. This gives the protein CASTGTGVGEQFF.

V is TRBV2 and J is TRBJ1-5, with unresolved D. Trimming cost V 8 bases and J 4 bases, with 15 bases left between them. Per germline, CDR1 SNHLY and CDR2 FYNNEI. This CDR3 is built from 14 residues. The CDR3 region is CASAVETMNQPQHF. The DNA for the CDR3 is TGTGCCAGCGCTGTCGAGACAATGAATCAGCCCCAGCATTTT. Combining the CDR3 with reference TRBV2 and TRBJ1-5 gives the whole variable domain EPEVTQTPSHQVTQMGQEVILRCVPISNHLYFYWYRQILGQKVEFLVSFYNNEISEKSEIFDDQFSVERPDGSNFTLKIRSTKLEDSAMYFCASAVETMNQPQHFGDGTRLSIL.

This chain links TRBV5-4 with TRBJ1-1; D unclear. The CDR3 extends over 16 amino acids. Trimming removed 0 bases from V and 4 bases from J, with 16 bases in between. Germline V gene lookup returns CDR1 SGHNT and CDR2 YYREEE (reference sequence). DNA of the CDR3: TGTGCCAGCAGCTTGGGCCGGAGAGGAAGTGCCACTGAAGCTTTCTTT. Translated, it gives CASSLGRRGSATEAFF.

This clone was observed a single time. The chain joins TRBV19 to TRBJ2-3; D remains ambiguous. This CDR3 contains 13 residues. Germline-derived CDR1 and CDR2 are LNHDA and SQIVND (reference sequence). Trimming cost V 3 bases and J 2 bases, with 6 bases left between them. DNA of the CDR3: TGTGCCAGTAGTATGCGCGACACAGATACGCAGTATTTT. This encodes CASSMRDTDTQYF.

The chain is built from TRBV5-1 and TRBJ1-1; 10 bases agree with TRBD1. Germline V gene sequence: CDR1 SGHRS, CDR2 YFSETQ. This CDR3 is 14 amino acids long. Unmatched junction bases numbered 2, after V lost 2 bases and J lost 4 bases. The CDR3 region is CASSLGTGVTEAFF. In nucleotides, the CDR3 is TGCGCCAGCAGCTTAGGGACAGGGGTCACTGAAGCTTTCTTT.

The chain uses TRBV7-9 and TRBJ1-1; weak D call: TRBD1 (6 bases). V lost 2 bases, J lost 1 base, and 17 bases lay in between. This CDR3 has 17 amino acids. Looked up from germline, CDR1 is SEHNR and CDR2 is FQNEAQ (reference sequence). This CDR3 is CASSLYGLAGANTEAFF. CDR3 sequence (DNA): TGTGCCAGCAGCTTATATGGGCTGGCAGGGGCGAACACTGAAGCTTTCTTT.